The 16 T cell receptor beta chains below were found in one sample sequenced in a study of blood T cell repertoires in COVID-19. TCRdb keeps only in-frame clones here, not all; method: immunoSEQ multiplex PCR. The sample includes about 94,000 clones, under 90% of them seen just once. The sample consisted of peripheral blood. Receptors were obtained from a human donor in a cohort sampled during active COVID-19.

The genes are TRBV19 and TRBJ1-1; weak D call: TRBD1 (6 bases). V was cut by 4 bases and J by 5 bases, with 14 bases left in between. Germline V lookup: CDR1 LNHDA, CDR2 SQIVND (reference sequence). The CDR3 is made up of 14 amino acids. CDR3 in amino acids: CASSTGVIRTEAFF. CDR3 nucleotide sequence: TGTGCCAGTAGTACAGGGGTAATTAGGACTGAAGCTTTCTTT.

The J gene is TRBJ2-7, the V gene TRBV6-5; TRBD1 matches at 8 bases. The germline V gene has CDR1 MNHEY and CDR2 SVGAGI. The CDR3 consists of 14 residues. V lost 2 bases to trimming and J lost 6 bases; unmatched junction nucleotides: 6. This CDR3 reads CASSYARGPSEQYF. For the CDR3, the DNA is TGTGCCAGCAGTTACGCCAGGGGGCCCTCCGAGCAGTACTTC.

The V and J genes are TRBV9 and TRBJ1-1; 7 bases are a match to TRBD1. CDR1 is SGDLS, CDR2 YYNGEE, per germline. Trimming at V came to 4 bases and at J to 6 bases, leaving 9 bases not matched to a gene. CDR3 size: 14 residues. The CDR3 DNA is TGTGCCAGCAGCCCACAGGGGCGGAGTTCTGAAGCTTTCTTT. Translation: CASSPQGRSSEAFF.

The CDR3 bases are TGTGCCATCAGTGTAACAGGGCCGTCCACTGAAGCTTTCTTT. It yields the protein CAISVTGPSTEAFF. The chain couples TRBV10-3 to TRBJ1-1, with D perhaps matching TRBD1 (6 bases). The ends were cut back, 4 bases at V and 4 bases at J, with 13 bases in the middle. This CDR3 comprises 14 residues. Germline CDR1 reads ENHRY; CDR2 reads SYGVKD.

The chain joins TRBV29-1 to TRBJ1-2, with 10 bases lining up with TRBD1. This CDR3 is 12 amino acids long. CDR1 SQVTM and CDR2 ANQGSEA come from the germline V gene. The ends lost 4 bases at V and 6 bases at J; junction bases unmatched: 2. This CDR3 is CSVAGQGHGYTF. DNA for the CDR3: TGCAGCGTTGCGGGACAGGGGCATGGCTACACCTTC.

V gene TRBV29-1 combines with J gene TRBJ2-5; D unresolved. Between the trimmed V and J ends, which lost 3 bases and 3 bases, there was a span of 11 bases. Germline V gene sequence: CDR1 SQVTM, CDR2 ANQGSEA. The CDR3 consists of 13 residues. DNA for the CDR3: TGCAGCGTTGATGAGACATACGAAGAGACCCAGTACTTC. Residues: CSVDETYEETQYF.

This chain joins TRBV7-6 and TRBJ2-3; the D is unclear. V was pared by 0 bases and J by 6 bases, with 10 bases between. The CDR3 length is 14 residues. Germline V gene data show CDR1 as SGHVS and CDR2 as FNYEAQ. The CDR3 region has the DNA TGTGCCAGCAGCTTAGCTTTGTCTCCCGATACGCAGTATTTT. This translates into CASSLALSPDTQYF.

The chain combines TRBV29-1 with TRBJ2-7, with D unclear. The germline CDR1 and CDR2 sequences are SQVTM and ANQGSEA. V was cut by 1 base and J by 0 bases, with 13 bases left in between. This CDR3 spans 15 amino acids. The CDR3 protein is CSVEVPALSSYEQYF. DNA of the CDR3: TGCAGCGTTGAAGTCCCCGCGTTGAGCTCCTACGAGCAGTACTTC.

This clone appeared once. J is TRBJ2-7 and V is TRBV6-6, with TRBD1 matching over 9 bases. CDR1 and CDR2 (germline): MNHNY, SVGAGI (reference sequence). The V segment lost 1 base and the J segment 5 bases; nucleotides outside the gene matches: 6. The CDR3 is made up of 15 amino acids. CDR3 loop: CASSYWDREFDEQYF. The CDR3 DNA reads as TGTGCCAGCAGTTACTGGGACAGGGAGTTCGACGAGCAGTACTTC.

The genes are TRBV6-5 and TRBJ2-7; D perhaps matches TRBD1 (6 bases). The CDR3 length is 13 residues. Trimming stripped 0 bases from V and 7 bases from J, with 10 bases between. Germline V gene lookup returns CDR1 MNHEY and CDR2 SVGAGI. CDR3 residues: CASSYSNREEQYF. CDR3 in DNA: TGTGCCAGCAGTTACTCGAACAGGGAAGAGCAGTACTTC.

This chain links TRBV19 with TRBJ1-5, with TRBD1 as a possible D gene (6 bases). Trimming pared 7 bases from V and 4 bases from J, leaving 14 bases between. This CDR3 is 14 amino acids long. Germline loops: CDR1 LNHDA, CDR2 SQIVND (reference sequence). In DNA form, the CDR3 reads TGTGCCAGTACCAAACAGGGTCTGAATCAGCCCCAGCATTTT. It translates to CASTKQGLNQPQHF.

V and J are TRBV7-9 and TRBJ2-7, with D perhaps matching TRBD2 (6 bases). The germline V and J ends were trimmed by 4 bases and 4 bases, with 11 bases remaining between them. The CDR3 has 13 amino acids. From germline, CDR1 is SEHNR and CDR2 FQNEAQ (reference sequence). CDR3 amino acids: CASSSHGGYEQYF. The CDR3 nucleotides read TGTGCCAGCAGCTCTCATGGGGGGTACGAGCAGTACTTC. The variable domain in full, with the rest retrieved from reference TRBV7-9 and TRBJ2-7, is DTGVSQNPRHKITKRGQNVTFRCDPISEHNRLYWYRQTLGQGPEFLTYFQNEAQLEKSRLLSDRFSAERPKGSFSTLEIQRTEQGDSAMYLCASSSHGGYEQYFGPGTRLTVT.

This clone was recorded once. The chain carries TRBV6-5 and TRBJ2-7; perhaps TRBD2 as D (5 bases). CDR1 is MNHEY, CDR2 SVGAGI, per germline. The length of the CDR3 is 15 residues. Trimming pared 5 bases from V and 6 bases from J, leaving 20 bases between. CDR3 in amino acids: CASSTRRTATTEQYF. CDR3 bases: TGTGCCAGCAGTACGAGGAGGACGGCGACCACCGAGCAGTACTTC.

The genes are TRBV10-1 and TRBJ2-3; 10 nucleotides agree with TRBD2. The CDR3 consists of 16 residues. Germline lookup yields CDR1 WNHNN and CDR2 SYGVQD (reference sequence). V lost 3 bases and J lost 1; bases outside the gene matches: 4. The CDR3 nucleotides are TGCGCCAGCAGTGACGGAGCGGGAGGGCGCACAGATACGCAGTATTTT. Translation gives CASSDGAGGRTDTQYF.

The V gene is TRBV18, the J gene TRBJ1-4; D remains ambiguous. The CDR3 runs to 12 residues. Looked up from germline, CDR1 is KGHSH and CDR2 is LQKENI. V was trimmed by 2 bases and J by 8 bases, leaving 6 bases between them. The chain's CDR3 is CASSPGGEKLFF. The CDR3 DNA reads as TGTGCCAGCTCACCAGGAGGGGAAAAACTGTTTTTT.

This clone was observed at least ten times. In DNA form, the CDR3 reads TGTGCCACCAGCAAGGACAGGAGCTCCTACGAGCAGTACTTC. Translating gives CATSKDRSSYEQYF. The J gene is TRBJ2-7, the V gene TRBV15; TRBD1 matches 7 bases. The CDR3 contains 14 residues. Germline V CDR1 and CDR2: LNHNV, YYDKDF (reference sequence). V lost 4 bases to trimming and J lost 0 bases; unmatched junction nucleotides: 3.